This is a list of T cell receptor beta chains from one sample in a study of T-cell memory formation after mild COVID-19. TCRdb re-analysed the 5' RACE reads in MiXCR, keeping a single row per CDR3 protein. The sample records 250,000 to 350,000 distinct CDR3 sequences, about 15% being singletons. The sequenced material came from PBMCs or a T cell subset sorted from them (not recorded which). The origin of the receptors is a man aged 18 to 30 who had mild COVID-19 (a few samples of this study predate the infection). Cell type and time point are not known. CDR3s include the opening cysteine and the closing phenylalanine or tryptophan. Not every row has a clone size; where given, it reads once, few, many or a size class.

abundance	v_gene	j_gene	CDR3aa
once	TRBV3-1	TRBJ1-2	CASIHPDRAHGYTF
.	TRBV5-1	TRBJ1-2	CASSFIYRAYGYTF
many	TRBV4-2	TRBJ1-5	CASSLAFQGSGQPQHF
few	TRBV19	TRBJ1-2	CASNLWTGGGYTF
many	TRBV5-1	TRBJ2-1	CASSLVLAGVEQFF
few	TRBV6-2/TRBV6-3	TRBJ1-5	CASALTEYSNQPQHF
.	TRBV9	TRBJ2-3	CASSDQLQGDTQYF
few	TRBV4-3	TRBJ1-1	CASSQEDRGPEAFF
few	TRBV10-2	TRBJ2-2	CASRPQANTGELFF
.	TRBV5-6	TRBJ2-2	CASSFPGTGGFGELFF
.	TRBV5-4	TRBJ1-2	CASSSHGVTYGYTF
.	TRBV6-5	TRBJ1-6	CASSYSSGRESNSPLHF
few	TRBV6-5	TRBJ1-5	CASSPDRDRQPQHF
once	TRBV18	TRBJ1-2	CASSRDGRIYGYTF
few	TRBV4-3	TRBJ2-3	CASSQDTSGADTQYF
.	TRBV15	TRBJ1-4	CATSKEGFEEKLFF
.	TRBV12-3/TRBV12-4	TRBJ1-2	CASSSGSSYGYTF
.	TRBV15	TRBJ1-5	CATSSRTGSSQPQHF
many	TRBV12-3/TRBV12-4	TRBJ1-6	CASSVLRDRGSPLHF
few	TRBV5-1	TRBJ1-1	CASSLDGGNTEAFF
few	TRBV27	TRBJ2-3	CASSYNRVGTDTQYF
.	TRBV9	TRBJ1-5	CASSVAGSNQPQHF
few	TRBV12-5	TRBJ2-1	CASGSTPLGEQFF
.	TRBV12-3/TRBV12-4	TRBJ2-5	CASSAGTSGAARETQYF
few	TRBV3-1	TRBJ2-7	CASSSRSGGEQYF
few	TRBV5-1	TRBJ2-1	CASSVTPVGDEQFF
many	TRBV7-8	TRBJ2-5	CASSFDRVGGETQYF
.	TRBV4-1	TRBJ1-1	CASSQVGTPNTEAFF
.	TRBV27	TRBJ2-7	CASSPTGLGRGGEQYF
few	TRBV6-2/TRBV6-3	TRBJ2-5	CASLGLAMETQYF
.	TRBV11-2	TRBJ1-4	CASSLVRTLNEKLFF
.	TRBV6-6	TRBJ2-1	CASSYEDIAGGFF
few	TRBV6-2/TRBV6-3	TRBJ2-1	CASSYSGPREQFF
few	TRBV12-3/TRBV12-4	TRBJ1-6	CASSFSAGNSPLHF
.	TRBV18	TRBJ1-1	CASSLSPQDPGSGEAFF
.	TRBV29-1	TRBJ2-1	CSATEERYNEQFF
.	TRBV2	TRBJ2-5	CASKYAGIETQYF
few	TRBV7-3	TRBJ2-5	CASSRQPGLVSETQYF
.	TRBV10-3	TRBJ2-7	CAISESRSGSYEQYF
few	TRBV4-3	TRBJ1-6	CASSQDFNSPLHF
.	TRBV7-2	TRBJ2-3	CASVSGTIGDTQYF
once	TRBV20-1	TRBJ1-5	CSAREFGDAGAVQPQHF
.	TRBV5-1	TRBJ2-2	CASSLPAGSNTGELFF
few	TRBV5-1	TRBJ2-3	CASSRDPAVGTQYF
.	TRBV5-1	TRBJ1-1	CASSLQVMNTEAFF
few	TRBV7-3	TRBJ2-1	CASSLTPGVRGGTHNEQFF